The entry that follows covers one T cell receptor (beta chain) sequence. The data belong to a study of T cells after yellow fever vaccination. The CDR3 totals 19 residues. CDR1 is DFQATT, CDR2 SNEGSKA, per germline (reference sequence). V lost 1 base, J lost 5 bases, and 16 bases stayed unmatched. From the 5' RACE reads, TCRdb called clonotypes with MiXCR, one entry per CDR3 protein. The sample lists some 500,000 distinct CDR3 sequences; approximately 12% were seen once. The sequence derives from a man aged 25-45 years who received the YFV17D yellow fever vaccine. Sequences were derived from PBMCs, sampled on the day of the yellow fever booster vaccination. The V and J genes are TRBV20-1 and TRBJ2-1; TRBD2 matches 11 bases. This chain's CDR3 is CSARAPSGRPPLNNNEQFF. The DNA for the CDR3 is TGCAGTGCTAGAGCCCCTAGCGGGAGGCCCCCCCTTAATAACAATGAGCAGTTCTTC.